This T cell receptor (beta chain) was obtained from a study of shared clonotypes between healthy human individuals. Every donor, a Caucasian adult, lived in Nashville, Tennessee. A CD45RA+ naive subset and a CD45RA-negative memory subset were split from CD4+ cells. V lost 6 bases and J lost 5, with 8 bases in between. Germline V lookup: CDR1 MNHNS, CDR2 SASEGT. The CDR3 is 11 amino acids. This clone was detected only once. The authors ran the assay at deep level. Some clones are missing from TCRdb's copy, which holds only in-frame ones; the method was immunoSEQ multiplex PCR. The table lists 2 million to 2.5 million clones, 85% to 95% of them singletons.

The sample consisted of naive CD4+ T cells from PBMCs. Regarding subset: CD45RA+ positively selected. The chain joins TRBV6-1 to TRBJ2-7, with no clear D. This receptor was obtained from a man aged 18 to 29 in good health. Some clones in this sample may be carry-over from other donors' samples. The CDR3 nucleotides are TGTGCCAGCAGGTCCGTGAACGAGCAGTACTTC. Residues: CASRSVNEQYF.